This T cell receptor (beta chain) was obtained from a study of T cell responses to AZD1222 COVID-19 vaccine. Study-level information: The study pooled second doses at about 4 or about 12 weeks.

TCRdb keeps only in-frame clones here, not all; method: immunoSEQ multiplex PCR. This table holds about 63,000 clones, 85% found once. Study-level results: Spike as a whole was targeted by vaccine-associated CD4 TCRs, dominant at 160-218 and 743-854. The donor group comprised mostly white British people and more females; the analysis possibly underestimated clonal diversity.

To note about this clone: Its specificity is not known.

Germline CDR1 MNHNY, CDR2 SVGAGI (reference sequence). V was shortened by 4 bases and J by 7 bases, with 10 bases between the two germline ends. The CDR3 extends over 12 amino acids. Sequencing used peripheral blood, obtained on day 0 of AZD1222 vaccination. The chain combines TRBV6-6 with TRBJ1-2; no clear D. The receptor's source is an adult in good health. CDR3: CASSSTGIGYTF. For the CDR3, the DNA is TGTGCCAGCAGTTCAACTGGAATTGGCTACACCTTC.